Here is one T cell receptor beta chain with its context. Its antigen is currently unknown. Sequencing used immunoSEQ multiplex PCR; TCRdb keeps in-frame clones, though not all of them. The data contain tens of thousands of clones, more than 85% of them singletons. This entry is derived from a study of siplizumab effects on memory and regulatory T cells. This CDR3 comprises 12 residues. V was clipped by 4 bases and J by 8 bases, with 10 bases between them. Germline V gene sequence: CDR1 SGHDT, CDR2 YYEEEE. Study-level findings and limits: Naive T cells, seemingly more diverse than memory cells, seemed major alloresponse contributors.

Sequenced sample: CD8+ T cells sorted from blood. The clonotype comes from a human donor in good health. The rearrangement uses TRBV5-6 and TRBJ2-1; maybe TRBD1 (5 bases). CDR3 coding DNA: TGTGCCAGCAGCGAAGCAGGGTATGAGCAGTTCTTC. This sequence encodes CASSEAGYEQFF.